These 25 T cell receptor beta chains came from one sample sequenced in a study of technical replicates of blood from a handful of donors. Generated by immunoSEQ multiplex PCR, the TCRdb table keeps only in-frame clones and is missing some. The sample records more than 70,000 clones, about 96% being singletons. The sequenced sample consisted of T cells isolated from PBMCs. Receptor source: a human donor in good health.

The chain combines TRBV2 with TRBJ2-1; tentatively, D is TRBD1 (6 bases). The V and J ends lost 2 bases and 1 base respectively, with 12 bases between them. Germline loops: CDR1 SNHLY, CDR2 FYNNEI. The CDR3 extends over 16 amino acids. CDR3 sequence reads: CASSEIGGRSYNEQFF. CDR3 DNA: TGTGCCAGCAGTGAAATTGGGGGCCGTTCCTACAATGAGCAGTTCTTC.

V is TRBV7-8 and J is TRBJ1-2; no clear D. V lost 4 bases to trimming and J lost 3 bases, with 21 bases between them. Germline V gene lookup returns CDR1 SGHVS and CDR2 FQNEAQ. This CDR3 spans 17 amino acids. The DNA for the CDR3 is TGTGCCAGCAGCTACAGTATAGCCGGGAAAAGTGACTATGGCTACACCTTC. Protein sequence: CASSYSIAGKSDYGYTF.

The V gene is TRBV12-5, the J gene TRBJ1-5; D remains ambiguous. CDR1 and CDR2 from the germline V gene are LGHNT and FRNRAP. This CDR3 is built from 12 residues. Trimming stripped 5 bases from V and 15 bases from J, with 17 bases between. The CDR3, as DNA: TGTGCTAGTGGTATGGACCTATTTCTTCTGCATTTT. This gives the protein CASGMDLFLLHF.

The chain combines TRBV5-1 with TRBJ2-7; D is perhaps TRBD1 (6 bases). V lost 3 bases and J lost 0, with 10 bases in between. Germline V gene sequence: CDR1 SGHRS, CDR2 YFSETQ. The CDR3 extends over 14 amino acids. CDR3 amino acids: CASSSPGVSYEQYF. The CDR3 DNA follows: TGCGCCAGCAGCTCACCAGGGGTCTCCTACGAGCAGTACTTC.

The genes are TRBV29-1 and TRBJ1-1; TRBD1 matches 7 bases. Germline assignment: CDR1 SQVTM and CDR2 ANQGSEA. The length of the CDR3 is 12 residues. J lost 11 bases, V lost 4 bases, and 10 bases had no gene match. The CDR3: CSVGPGGGSAFF. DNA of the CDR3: TGCAGCGTTGGTCCAGGGGGAGGTTCGGCTTTCTTT.

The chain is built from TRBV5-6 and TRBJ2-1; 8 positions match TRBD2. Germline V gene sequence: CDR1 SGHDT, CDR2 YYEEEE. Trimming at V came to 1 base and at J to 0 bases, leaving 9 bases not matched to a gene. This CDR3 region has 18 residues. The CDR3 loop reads CASSLFLAGSSSYNEQFF. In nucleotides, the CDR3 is TGTGCCAGCAGCTTGTTCCTAGCGGGTTCAAGCTCCTACAATGAGCAGTTCTTC.

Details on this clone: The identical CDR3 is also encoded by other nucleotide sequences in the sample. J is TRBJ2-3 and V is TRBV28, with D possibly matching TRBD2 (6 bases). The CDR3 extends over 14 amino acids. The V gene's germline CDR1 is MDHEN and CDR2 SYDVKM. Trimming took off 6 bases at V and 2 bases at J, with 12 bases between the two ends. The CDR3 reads CASRTGTDTDTQYF. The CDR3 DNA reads TGTGCCAGCAGAACGGGGACTGACACAGATACGCAGTATTTT. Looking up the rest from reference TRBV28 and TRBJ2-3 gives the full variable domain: DVKVTQSSRYLVKRTGEKVFLECVQDMDHENMFWYRQDPGLGLRLIYFSYDVKMKEKGDIPEGYSVSREKKERFSLILESASTNQTSMYLCASRTGTDTDTQYFGPGTRLTVL.

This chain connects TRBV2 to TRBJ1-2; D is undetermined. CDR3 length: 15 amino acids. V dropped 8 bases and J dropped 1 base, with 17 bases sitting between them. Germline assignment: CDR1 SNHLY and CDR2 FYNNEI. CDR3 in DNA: TGTGCCAGCGGAGGGAGAGCTACAGATAACTATGGCTACACCTTC. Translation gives CASGGRATDNYGYTF.

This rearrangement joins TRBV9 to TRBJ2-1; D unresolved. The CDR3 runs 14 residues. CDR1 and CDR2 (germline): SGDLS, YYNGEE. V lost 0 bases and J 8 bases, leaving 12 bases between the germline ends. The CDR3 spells CASSVGPGLDEQFF. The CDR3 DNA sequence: TGTGCCAGCAGCGTAGGGCCGGGTCTCGATGAGCAGTTCTTC.

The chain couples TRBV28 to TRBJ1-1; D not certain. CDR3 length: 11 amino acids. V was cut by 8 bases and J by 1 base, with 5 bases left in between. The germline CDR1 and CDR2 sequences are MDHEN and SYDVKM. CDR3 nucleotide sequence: TGTGCCAGCCGGGGGAACACTGAAGCTTTCTTT. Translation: CASRGNTEAFF.

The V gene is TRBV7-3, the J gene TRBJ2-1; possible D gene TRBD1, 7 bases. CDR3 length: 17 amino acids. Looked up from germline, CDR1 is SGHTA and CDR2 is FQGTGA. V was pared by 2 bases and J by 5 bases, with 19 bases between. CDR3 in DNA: TGTGCCAGCAGCTTATGGTTAGGAGGGGGCGACAACAATGAGCAGTTCTTC. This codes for CASSLWLGGGDNNEQFF.

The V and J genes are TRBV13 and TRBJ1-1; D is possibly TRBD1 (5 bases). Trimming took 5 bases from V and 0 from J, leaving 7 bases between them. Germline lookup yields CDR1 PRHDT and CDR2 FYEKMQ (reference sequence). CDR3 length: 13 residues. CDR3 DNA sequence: TGTGCCAGCAGCAAGGGGCTGAACACTGAAGCTTTCTTT. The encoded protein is CASSKGLNTEAFF. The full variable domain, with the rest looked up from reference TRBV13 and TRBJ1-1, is AAGVIQSPRHLIKEKRETATLKCYPIPRHDTVYWYQQGPGQDPQFLISFYEKMQSDKGSIPDRFSAQQFSDYHSELNMSSLELGDSALYFCASSKGLNTEAFFGQGTRLTVV.

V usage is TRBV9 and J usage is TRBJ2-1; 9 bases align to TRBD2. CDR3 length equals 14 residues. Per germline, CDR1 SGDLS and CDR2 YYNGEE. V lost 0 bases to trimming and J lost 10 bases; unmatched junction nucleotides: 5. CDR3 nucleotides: TGTGCCAGCAGCGTAGGGGGACTAGCTGGGGAGCAGTTCTTC. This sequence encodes CASSVGGLAGEQFF.

CDR3 amino acids: CAWVPGGIMETQYF. The CDR3 coding sequence is TGTGCCTGGGTTCCAGGGGGAATCATGGAGACCCAGTACTTC. The gene calls are TRBV30 and TRBJ2-5; TRBD1 agrees at 7 bases. This CDR3 has 14 residues. V shed 5 bases, J shed 5 bases, and the junction held 11 bases outside the gene matches. Germline-derived CDR1 and CDR2 are GTSNPN and SVGIG (reference sequence).

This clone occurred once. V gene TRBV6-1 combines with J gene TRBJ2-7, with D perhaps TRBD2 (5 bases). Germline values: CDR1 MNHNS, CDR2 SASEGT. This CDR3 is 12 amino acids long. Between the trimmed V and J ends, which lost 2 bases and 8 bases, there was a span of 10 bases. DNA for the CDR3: TGTGCCAGCAGTGAACTCCAGCGGAAGCAGTACTTC. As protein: CASSELQRKQYF.

The CDR3 loop reads CASSFIESSYEQYF. The CDR3 nucleotides read TGTGCCAGCAGCTTCATTGAGAGCTCCTACGAGCAGTACTTC. The V and J genes are TRBV11-1 and TRBJ2-7; D is undetermined. Germline values: CDR1 SGHAT, CDR2 FQDESV (reference sequence). This CDR3 is 14 amino acids long. V dropped 3 bases and J dropped 0 bases, with 9 bases sitting between them.

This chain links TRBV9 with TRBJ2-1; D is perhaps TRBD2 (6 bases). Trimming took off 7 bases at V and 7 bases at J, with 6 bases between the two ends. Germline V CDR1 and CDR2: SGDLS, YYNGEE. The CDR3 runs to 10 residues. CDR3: CASGGNEQFF. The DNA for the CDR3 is TGTGCCAGCGGGGGGAATGAGCAGTTCTTC.

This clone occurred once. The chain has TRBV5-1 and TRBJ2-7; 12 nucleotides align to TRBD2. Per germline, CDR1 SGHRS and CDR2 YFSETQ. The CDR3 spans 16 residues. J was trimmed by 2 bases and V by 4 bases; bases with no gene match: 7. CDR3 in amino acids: CASSRGLAGNTYEQYF. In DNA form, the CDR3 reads TGCGCCAGCAGCCGGGGACTAGCGGGTAATACCTACGAGCAGTACTTC.

CDR3 sequence: CASSPTGTNYGYTF. The DNA of the CDR3 is TGTGCCAGCAGTCCCACCGGGACTAACTATGGCTACACCTTC. The gene calls are TRBV28 and TRBJ1-2; D gene ambiguous. The CDR3 runs 14 residues. Trimming removed 5 bases at V and 0 bases at J, with 10 bases between. Looked up from germline, CDR1 is MDHEN and CDR2 is SYDVKM.

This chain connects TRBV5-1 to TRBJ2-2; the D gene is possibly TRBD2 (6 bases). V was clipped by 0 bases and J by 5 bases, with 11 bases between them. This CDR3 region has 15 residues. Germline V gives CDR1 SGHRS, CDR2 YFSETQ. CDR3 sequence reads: CASSLAGSETGELFF. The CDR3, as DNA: TGCGCCAGCAGCTTGGCCGGGAGCGAGACCGGGGAGCTGTTTTTT. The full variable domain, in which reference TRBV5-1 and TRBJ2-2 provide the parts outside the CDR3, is KAGVTQTPRYLIKTRGQQVTLSCSPISGHRSVSWYQQTPGQGLQFLFEYFSETQRNKGNFPGRFSGRQFSNSRSEMNVSTLELGDSALYLCASSLAGSETGELFFGEGSRLTVL.

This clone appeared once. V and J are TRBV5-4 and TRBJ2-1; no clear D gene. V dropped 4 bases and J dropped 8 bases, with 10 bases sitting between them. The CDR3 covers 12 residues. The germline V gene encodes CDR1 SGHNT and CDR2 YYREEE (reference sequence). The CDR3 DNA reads TGTGCCAGCAGCATGGAGAGAGATGAGCAGTTCTTC. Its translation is CASSMERDEQFF.

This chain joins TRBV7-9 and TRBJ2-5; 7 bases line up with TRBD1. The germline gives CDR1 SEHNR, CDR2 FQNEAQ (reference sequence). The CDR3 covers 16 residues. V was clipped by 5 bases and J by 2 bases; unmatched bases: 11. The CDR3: CASSLLGQQGQETQYF. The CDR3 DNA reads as TGTGCCAGCAGCCTCCTGGGACAGCAGGGTCAAGAGACCCAGTACTTC.

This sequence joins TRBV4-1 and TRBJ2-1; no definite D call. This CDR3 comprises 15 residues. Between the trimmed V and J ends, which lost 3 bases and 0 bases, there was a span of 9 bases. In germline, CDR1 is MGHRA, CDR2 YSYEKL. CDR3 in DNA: TGCGCCAGCAGCCATGAACAGAACTCCTACAATGAGCAGTTCTTC. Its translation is CASSHEQNSYNEQFF.

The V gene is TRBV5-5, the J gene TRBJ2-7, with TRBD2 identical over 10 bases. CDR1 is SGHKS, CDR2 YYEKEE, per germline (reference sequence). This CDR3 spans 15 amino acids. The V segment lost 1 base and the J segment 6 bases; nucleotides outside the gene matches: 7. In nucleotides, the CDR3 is TGTGCCAGCAGCTTGACGAGCGGGAGGGGGAGCGAGCAGTACTTC. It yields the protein CASSLTSGRGSEQYF.

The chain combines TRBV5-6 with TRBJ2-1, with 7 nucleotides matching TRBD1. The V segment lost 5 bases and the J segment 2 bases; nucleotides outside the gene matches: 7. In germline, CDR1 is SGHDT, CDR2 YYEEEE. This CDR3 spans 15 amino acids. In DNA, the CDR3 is TGTGCCAGCAGACCCGACAGGGAGCCCTACAATGAGCAGTTCTTC. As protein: CASRPDREPYNEQFF.